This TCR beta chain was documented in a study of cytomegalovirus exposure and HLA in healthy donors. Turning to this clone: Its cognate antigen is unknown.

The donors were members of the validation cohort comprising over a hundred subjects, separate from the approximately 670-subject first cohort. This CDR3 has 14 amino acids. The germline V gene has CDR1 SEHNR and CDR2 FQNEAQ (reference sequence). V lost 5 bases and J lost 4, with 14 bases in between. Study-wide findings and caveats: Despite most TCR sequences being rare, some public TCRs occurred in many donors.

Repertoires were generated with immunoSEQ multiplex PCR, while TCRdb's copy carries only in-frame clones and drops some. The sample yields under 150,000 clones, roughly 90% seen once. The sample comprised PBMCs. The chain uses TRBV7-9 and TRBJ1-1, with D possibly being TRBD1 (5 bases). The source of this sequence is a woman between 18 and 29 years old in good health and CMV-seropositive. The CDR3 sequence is CASSPAPGGTEAFF. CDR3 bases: TGTGCCAGCAGCCCAGCCCCGGGGGGCACTGAAGCTTTCTTT.